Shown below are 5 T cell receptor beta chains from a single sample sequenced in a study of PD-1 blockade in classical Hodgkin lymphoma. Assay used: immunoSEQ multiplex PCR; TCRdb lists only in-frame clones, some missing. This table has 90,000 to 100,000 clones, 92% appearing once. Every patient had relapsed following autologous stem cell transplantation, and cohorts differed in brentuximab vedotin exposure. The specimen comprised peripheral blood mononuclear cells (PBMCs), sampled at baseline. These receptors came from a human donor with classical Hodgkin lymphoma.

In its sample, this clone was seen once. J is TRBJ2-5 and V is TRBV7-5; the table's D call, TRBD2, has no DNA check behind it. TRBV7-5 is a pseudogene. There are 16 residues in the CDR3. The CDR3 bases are TGTGCCAGAAGCACCAATAACCTTGAGGGAACGGAGACCCAGTACTTC. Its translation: CARSTNNLEGTETQYF.

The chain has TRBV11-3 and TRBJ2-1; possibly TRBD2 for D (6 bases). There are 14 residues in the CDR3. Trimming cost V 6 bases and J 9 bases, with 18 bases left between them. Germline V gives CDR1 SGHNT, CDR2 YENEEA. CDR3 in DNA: TGTGCCAGCAGTCCCGGGACTTCTTTTGGTGAGCAGTTCTTC. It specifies CASSPGTSFGEQFF.

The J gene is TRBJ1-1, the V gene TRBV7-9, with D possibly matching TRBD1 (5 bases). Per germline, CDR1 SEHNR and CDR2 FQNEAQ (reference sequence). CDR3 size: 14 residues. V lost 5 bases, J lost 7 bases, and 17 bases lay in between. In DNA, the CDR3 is TGTGCCAGCAGCCCGGGGGACGGAATGGGTGAAGCTTTCTTT. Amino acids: CASSPGDGMGEAFF.

The CDR3 nucleotides read TGTGCCAGCAGCTCGACTAGCGGCTCCCTATTCACAGATACGCAGTATTTT. Its protein product is CASSSTSGSLFTDTQYF. The chain carries TRBV27 and TRBJ2-3; 9 bases line up with TRBD2. CDR1 is MNHEY, CDR2 SMNVEV, per germline (reference sequence). This CDR3 is built from 17 residues. V trimming: 6 bases; J trimming: 2 bases; junction bases outside the gene matches: 12.

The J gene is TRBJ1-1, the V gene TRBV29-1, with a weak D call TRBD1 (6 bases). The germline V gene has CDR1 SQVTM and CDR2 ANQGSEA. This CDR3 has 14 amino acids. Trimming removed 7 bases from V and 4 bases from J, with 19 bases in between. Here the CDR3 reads CSGKPQGGVTEAFF. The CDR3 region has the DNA TGCAGCGGGAAGCCACAGGGAGGGGTCACTGAAGCTTTCTTT.